The next 7 T cell receptor beta chains were all read from a single sample in a study of T cell repertoires in cytomegalovirus infection. Via MiXCR, TCRdb re-called the reads, giving one row per CDR3 protein. The sample consists of around 300,000 distinct CDR3 sequences, more than 8% of them appearing once. Sequenced: PBMCs. The receptors originated from a human donor in good health (CMV status not recorded). Some clones in this sample may be carry-over from other donors' samples.

This clonotype appeared a few times. CDR3 nucleotides: TGTGCCAGCAGTGAACAGGGTCCCGGGGAGCTGTTTTTT. Its translation: CASSEQGPGELFF. The chain is built from TRBV6-1 and TRBJ2-2; a possible D gene is TRBD1 (5 bases). CDR3 length equals 13 residues. Trimming cost V 2 bases and J 6 bases, with 7 bases left between them. CDR1 and CDR2 from the germline V gene are MNHNS and SASEGT.

This clonotype was seen ten or more times. V usage is TRBV7-2 and J usage is TRBJ1-4, with TRBD1 identical over 7 bases. Germline-derived CDR1 and CDR2 are SGHTA and FQGNSA. Losses at the gene ends were 2 bases for V and 8 bases for J; bases not matched to a gene: 5. The CDR3 is 14 residues long. The CDR3 nucleotides read TGTGCCAGCAGCTTACAGGGGGGAATCGAAAAACTGTTTTTT. Its protein product is CASSLQGGIEKLFF.

The gene calls are TRBV12-3 or TRBV12-4 and TRBJ1-3; weak D call: TRBD1 (5 bases). The CDR3 extends over 13 amino acids. Trimming removed 7 bases from V and 0 bases from J, with 7 bases in between. CDR3 sequence (DNA): TGTGCCAGCACAGGGAGCTCTGGAAACACCATATATTTT. It encodes CASTGSSGNTIYF.

V is TRBV7-2 and J is TRBJ2-5; 14 bases line up with TRBD2. CDR1 and CDR2 from the germline V gene are SGHTA and FQGNSA. The CDR3 is 15 amino acids. V lost 4 bases to trimming and J lost 14 bases; unmatched junction nucleotides: 12. This CDR3 is CASSSEGLAGGPPYF. The CDR3 DNA reads TGTGCCAGCAGCTCCGAAGGACTAGCGGGGGGCCCCCCTTACTTC. The full variable domain, rest sourced from reference TRBV7-2 and TRBJ2-5, is GAGVSQSPSNKVTEKGKDVELRCDPISGHTALYWYRQSLGQGLEFLIYFQGNSAPDKSGLPSDRFSAERTGGSVSTLTIQRTQQEDSAVYLCASSSEGLAGGPPYFGPGTRLLVL.

This clonotype was recorded many times. The chain has TRBV7-9 and TRBJ1-1; weak D call: TRBD1 (6 bases). Germline V CDR1 and CDR2: SEHNR, FQNEAQ (reference sequence). The CDR3 covers 18 residues. The V end lost 5 bases, the J end lost 4 bases, and 26 bases lay between the germline ends. CDR3 in amino acids: CASSAFSGARRRGTEAFF. In nucleotides, the CDR3 is TGTGCCAGCAGCGCCTTCTCGGGGGCTAGAAGACGGGGCACTGAAGCTTTCTTT. Together with reference TRBV7-9 and TRBJ1-1, the CDR3 gives the full variable domain: DTGVSQNPRHKITKRGQNVTFRCDPISEHNRLYWYRQTLGQGPEFLTYFQNEAQLEKSRLLSDRFSAERPKGSFSTLEIQRTEQGDSAMYLCASSAFSGARRRGTEAFFGQGTRLTVV.

The J gene is TRBJ1-6, the V gene TRBV5-6; D is undetermined. This CDR3 contains 13 residues. With 0 bases removed from V and 9 bases from J, the gap between germline ends came to 7 bases. Germline CDR1 reads SGHDT; CDR2 reads YYEEEE. CDR3 amino acids: CASSLDEASPLHF. CDR3 DNA sequence: TGTGCCAGCAGCTTGGACGAGGCTTCACCCCTCCACTTT. Combining the CDR3 with reference TRBV5-6 and TRBJ1-6 gives the whole variable domain DAGVTQSPTHLIKTRGQQVTLRCSPKSGHDTVSWYQQALGQGPQFIFQYYEEEERQRGNFPDRFSGHQFPNYSSELNVNALLLGDSALYLCASSLDEASPLHFGNGTRLTVT.

The sample holds many counts of this clonotype. The chain has TRBV7-2 and TRBJ2-7; TRBD1 agrees at 8 bases. The CDR3 length is 16 residues. Germline V gene data show CDR1 as SGHTA and CDR2 as FQGNSA. J was trimmed by 2 bases and V by 1 base; bases with no gene match: 7. CDR3: CASSLGAGGRAYEQYF. The CDR3 DNA is TGTGCCAGCAGCTTAGGGGCAGGGGGCCGTGCCTACGAGCAGTACTTC. Full variable domain (rest looked up from reference TRBV7-2 and TRBJ2-7): GAGVSQSPSNKVTEKGKDVELRCDPISGHTALYWYRQSLGQGLEFLIYFQGNSAPDKSGLPSDRFSAERTGGSVSTLTIQRTQQEDSAVYLCASSLGAGGRAYEQYFGPGTRLTVT.